The clone carrying this TCR beta chain rates as large (0.1 to 1%). The antigen remains undetermined. This CDR3 has 14 amino acids. Germline CDR1 and CDR2: MNHEY and SMNVEV (reference sequence). V shed 3 bases and J 4 bases; nucleotides not matched to a gene: 5. The sample comes from a study of lung T cells in sarcoidosis with Löfgren's syndrome. At the level of the study: CD4+ T cells build up in sarcoidosis bronchoalveolar lavage fluid. Repertoire analyses centered on Löfgren's syndrome patients.

Whole-study results and caveats: Shared TRAV12-1 and TRBV2 CDR3 motifs across Löfgren's syndrome patients reportedly suggested public CD4+ TCRs. The most expanded V genes in Löfgren's patients were reportedly TRAV12-1 and TRBV2.

One entry per CDR3 protein results from TCRdb running MiXCR on the reads. The sample lists roughly 3,000 distinct CDR3 sequences; roughly 27% were seen once. The rearrangement uses TRBV27 and TRBJ2-7; TRBD1 aligns across 8 bases. Sequenced input: CD4+ T cells from bronchoalveolar lavage. The receptor was derived from a human donor with sarcoidosis (Löfgren's syndrome or another form), or a control subject (not recorded which). CDR3 in DNA: TGTGCCAGCAGTTTCCGGGACAGGAGTTACGAGCAGTACTTC. It translates to CASSFRDRSYEQYF.